The 27 T cell receptor beta chains presented below share a single source sample, sequenced in a study of cytomegalovirus exposure and HLA in healthy donors. PCR employed 60 Vbeta and 13 Jbeta primers. Repertoires were generated with immunoSEQ multiplex PCR, while TCRdb's copy carries only in-frame clones and drops some. This table holds around 130,000 clones, 75% to 85% found once. Material: PBMCs. Source of these receptors: a middle-aged woman in good health and CMV-seronegative.

V is TRBV18 and J is TRBJ2-5, with 9 bases that match TRBD2. Per germline, CDR1 KGHSH and CDR2 LQKENI. CDR3 length: 12 residues. V was clipped by 5 bases and J by 5 bases; unmatched bases: 0. The CDR3 is CASSGTSETQYF. As DNA, the CDR3 is TGTGCCAGCTCAGGGACTAGCGAGACCCAGTACTTC.

In this sample, this clone turned up many times. V gene TRBV7-2 combines with J gene TRBJ2-7, with 7 nucleotides matching TRBD2. V trimming: 1 base; J trimming: 3 bases; junction bases outside the gene matches: 9. The length of the CDR3 is 16 residues. Germline values: CDR1 SGHTA, CDR2 FQGNSA. The CDR3, as DNA: TGTGCCAGCAGCTTAGGAGGTCGACTAGCCGTCTACGAGCAGTACTTC. It codes for CASSLGGRLAVYEQYF.

This chain connects TRBV10-3 to TRBJ2-7; D uncertain. Looked up from germline, CDR1 is ENHRY and CDR2 is SYGVKD. This CDR3 is 15 amino acids long. V was pared by 2 bases and J by 1 base, with 12 bases between. The CDR3 bases are TGTGCCATCAGTGAGGGGCAGCCACAATCCTACGAGCAGTACTTC. It encodes CAISEGQPQSYEQYF.

Comments on this clone: The junction departs from the called germline gene at one end, perhaps through a read error. The chain uses TRBV5-6 and TRBJ1-2, with 7 bases matching TRBD1. This CDR3 is 14 amino acids long. Looked up from germline, CDR1 is SGHDT and CDR2 is YYEEEE. The CDR3 loop is CASSPGTANYGYPF. In nucleotides, the CDR3 is TGTGCCAGCAGCCCCGGGACAGCTAACTATGGCTACCCCTTC.

The rearrangement joins TRBV5-1 to TRBJ2-5, with 8 nucleotides matching TRBD1. Judging by the DNA end, TRBJ2-7 fits better; the J call may be wrong. Germline CDR1 is SGHRS and CDR2 is YFSETQ. The CDR3 length is 14 residues. CDR3 region: CASRTGASSYEQYF. CDR3 bases: TGCGCCAGCAGGACAGGGGCGAGCTCCTACGAGCAGTACTTC.

The V and J genes are TRBV4-1 and TRBJ2-7, with D maybe TRBD1 (5 bases). This CDR3 comprises 14 residues. Between the trimmed V and J ends, which lost 0 bases and 2 bases, there was a span of 8 bases. CDR1 is MGHRA and CDR2 is YSYEKL in the germline V gene. CDR3 nucleotides: TGCGCCAGCAGCCAAGACCTAGGGGCCTACGAGCAGTACTTC. Its protein is CASSQDLGAYEQYF.

The chain employs TRBV28 and TRBJ2-7; D not certain. The germline V gene has CDR1 MDHEN and CDR2 SYDVKM. Trimming took off 6 bases at V and 2 bases at J, with 5 bases between the two ends. CDR3 length: 11 amino acids. The CDR3 is CASSLAYEQYF. The CDR3 DNA sequence: TGTGCCAGCAGCCTAGCCTACGAGCAGTACTTC.

The rearrangement links TRBV5-1 to TRBJ2-7; 7 nucleotides agree with TRBD1. CDR3 length: 12 residues. V dropped 5 bases and J dropped 3; count of bases not matched to a gene: 2. Germline CDR1 reads SGHRS; CDR2 reads YFSETQ. The CDR3 is CASSWDSYEQYF. The DNA of the CDR3 is TGCGCCAGCAGTTGGGACAGCTACGAGCAGTACTTC.

V and J are TRBV7-8 and TRBJ2-1; D unresolved. The V and J ends lost 2 bases and 4 bases respectively, with 9 bases between them. The CDR3 covers 14 residues. In germline, CDR1 is SGHVS, CDR2 FQNEAQ. CDR3 DNA: TGTGCCAGCAGCTTATTAGATGCGTACAATGAGCAGTTCTTC. This sequence encodes CASSLLDAYNEQFF.

The rearrangement joins TRBV5-1 to TRBJ1-2; D may be TRBD1 (5 bases). Germline V gene sequence: CDR1 SGHRS, CDR2 YFSETQ. The ends were cut back, 0 bases at V and 2 bases at J, with 11 bases in the middle. This CDR3 has 15 residues. CDR3 bases: TGCGCCAGCAGCTTGGGGCGGGGGGTGAACTATGGCTACACCTTC. Its translation: CASSLGRGVNYGYTF.

The chain carries TRBV19 and TRBJ2-7; 7 nucleotides align to TRBD2. V trimming: 3 bases; J trimming: 4 bases; junction bases outside the gene matches: 9. This CDR3 is 15 amino acids long. Germline lookup yields CDR1 LNHDA and CDR2 SQIVND (reference sequence). The CDR3 loop is CASSIEWRETYEQYF. CDR3 nucleotides: TGTGCCAGTAGTATTGAGTGGCGGGAGACTTACGAGCAGTACTTC.

This clone was picked up a small number of times. The chain joins TRBV2 to TRBJ1-1; D is possibly TRBD1 (5 bases). Deletions cut 4 bases from V and 2 bases from J, with 17 bases between. Germline CDR1 SNHLY, CDR2 FYNNEI. The CDR3 totals 16 residues. The CDR3 DNA reads TGTGCCAGCAGTGCCCCCCAGACAGTGATAAACACTGAAGCTTTCTTT. It codes for CASSAPQTVINTEAFF.

A single count supports this clone. The chain employs TRBV11-2 and TRBJ2-1, with D perhaps matching TRBD2 (5 bases). Between the trimmed V and J ends, which lost 3 bases and 12 bases, there was a span of 9 bases. This CDR3 is built from 11 residues. The germline gives CDR1 SGHAT, CDR2 FQNNGV. CDR3 loop: CASSLKGAQFF. In DNA form, the CDR3 reads TGTGCCAGCAGCTTGAAGGGAGCGCAGTTCTTC.

In its sample, this clone was seen once. The chain employs TRBV4-2 and TRBJ2-5, with a possible D match to TRBD1 (5 bases). In germline, CDR1 is LGHNA, CDR2 YNFKEQ. CDR3 size: 15 residues. Trimming left V 0 bases short and J 5 bases short, with 13 bases between. CDR3 in amino acids: CASSQDPGFRETQYF. DNA for the CDR3: TGTGCCAGCAGCCAAGATCCAGGGTTTAGGGAGACCCAGTACTTC.

The chain couples TRBV23-1 to TRBJ1-6; the D is unclear. TRBV23-1 is assigned to the ORF class and has an uncertain function. Between the trimmed V and J ends, which lost 7 bases and 0 bases, there was a span of 7 bases. The CDR3 consists of 14 residues. The CDR3 nucleotides are TGCGCCAGCAAGTCAGTCTCCTATAATTCACCCCTCCACTTT. Translated, it gives CASKSVSYNSPLHF.

The chain recombines TRBV15 with TRBJ1-5, with D perhaps matching TRBD1 (6 bases). Looked up from germline, CDR1 is LNHNV and CDR2 is YYDKDF (reference sequence). CDR3 size: 13 residues. Trimming pared 5 bases from V and 5 bases from J, leaving 10 bases between. The chain's CDR3 is CATSGNRDQPQHF. CDR3 bases: TGTGCCACCAGCGGCAACAGGGATCAGCCCCAGCATTTT.

The V gene is TRBV5-1, the J gene TRBJ2-5; tentatively, D is TRBD1 (6 bases). This CDR3 contains 14 residues. Germline V gene data show CDR1 as SGHRS and CDR2 as YFSETQ. V lost 0 bases to trimming and J lost 5 bases, with 11 bases between them. For the CDR3, the DNA is TGCGCCAGCAGCTTGGAGGGGGTTTGGGAGACCCAGTACTTC. Its translation: CASSLEGVWETQYF.

The gene calls are TRBV5-1 and TRBJ1-2; 7 bases agree with TRBD1. Germline lookup yields CDR1 SGHRS and CDR2 YFSETQ. The CDR3 contains 17 residues. V shed 4 bases and J 2 bases; nucleotides not matched to a gene: 14. In nucleotides, the CDR3 is TGCGCCAGCAGCCCCGGGACAGCACAAAATATGAACTATGGCTACACCTTC. This gives the protein CASSPGTAQNMNYGYTF.

This chain connects TRBV4-1 to TRBJ2-1; no definite D call. The length of the CDR3 is 12 residues. V shed 1 base and J shed 8 bases, with 6 bases lying between them. Germline V CDR1 and CDR2: MGHRA, YSYEKL. This CDR3 reads CASSQGGYEQFF. The CDR3 nucleotides read TGCGCCAGCAGCCAAGGCGGCTATGAGCAGTTCTTC.

The gene calls are TRBV7-8 and TRBJ2-1; a possible D gene is TRBD2 (6 bases). Per the germline V gene, CDR1 is SGHVS and CDR2 is FQNEAQ. V dropped 5 bases and J dropped 7 bases, with 15 bases sitting between them. The CDR3 is 14 amino acids. CDR3: CASSPTRARNEQFF. For the CDR3, the DNA is TGTGCCAGCAGCCCGACTAGGGCAAGGAATGAGCAGTTCTTC. Full variable domain (rest looked up from reference TRBV7-8 and TRBJ2-1): GAGVSQSPRYKVAKRGQDVALRCDPISGHVSLFWYQQALGQGPEFLTYFQNEAQLDKSGLPSDRFFAERPEGSVSTLKIQRTQQEDSAVYLCASSPTRARNEQFFGPGTRLTVL.

The chain has TRBV9 and TRBJ1-1, with D tentatively TRBD1 (6 bases). CDR3 length: 14 amino acids. V dropped 0 bases and J dropped 4 bases, with 10 bases sitting between them. Per germline, CDR1 SGDLS and CDR2 YYNGEE. In DNA, the CDR3 is TGTGCCAGCAGCGTAGACCTCAGGGGCACTGAAGCTTTCTTT. It is translated as CASSVDLRGTEAFF.

This clone appeared once. The genes are TRBV29-1 and TRBJ1-3, with D maybe TRBD1 (6 bases). Germline V gives CDR1 SQVTM, CDR2 ANQGSEA. V was pared by 6 bases and J by 2 bases, with 11 bases between. This CDR3 contains 13 residues. The CDR3 sequence is CSVQTGPGNTIYF. CDR3 DNA sequence: TGCAGCGTCCAGACAGGTCCTGGAAACACCATATATTTT. Supplemented by reference TRBV29-1 and TRBJ1-3, the full variable domain reads SAVISQKPSRDICQRGTSLTIQCQVDSQVTMMFWYRQQPGQSLTLIATANQGSEATYESGFVIDKFPISRPNLTFSTLTVSNMSPEDSSIYLCSVQTGPGNTIYFGEGSWLTVV.

The rearrangement joins TRBV19 to TRBJ1-2, with no clear D. Trimming took off 3 bases at V and 0 bases at J, with 11 bases between the two ends. Germline CDR1 reads LNHDA; CDR2 reads SQIVND (reference sequence). This CDR3 is 15 amino acids long. In DNA form, the CDR3 reads TGTGCCAGTAGTATGAGGAACCGAGCTAACTATGGCTACACCTTC. Translation: CASSMRNRANYGYTF.

The gene calls are TRBV11-2 and TRBJ2-1, with 7 bases fitting TRBD2. Germline values: CDR1 SGHAT, CDR2 FQNNGV. CDR3 length equals 16 residues. The V gene end was trimmed by 5 bases and the J gene end by 5 bases; junction bases not matched to a gene: 12. The CDR3 DNA reads TGTGCCAGCAGCCCCCACCGTGGTGCGGGAGACAATGAGCAGTTCTTC. It encodes CASSPHRGAGDNEQFF.

The gene calls are TRBV19 and TRBJ1-5, with 10 positions matching TRBD1. The CDR3 contains 15 residues. Germline loops: CDR1 LNHDA, CDR2 SQIVND (reference sequence). V shed 6 bases and J 7 bases; nucleotides not matched to a gene: 9. The CDR3: CASSIGTGVGQPQHF. DNA of the CDR3: TGTGCCAGTAGCATCGGGACAGGGGTTGGGCAGCCCCAGCATTTT.

This chain uses TRBV29-1 with TRBJ2-5; 10 positions agree with TRBD2. The ends lost 3 bases at V and 5 bases at J; junction bases unmatched: 3. Germline V gene data show CDR1 as SQVTM and CDR2 as ANQGSEA. The CDR3 has 13 amino acids. The CDR3 DNA sequence: TGCAGCGTTGATCTAGCGGGAGTGGAGACCCAGTACTTC. Protein sequence: CSVDLAGVETQYF.

This clone occurred once. V gene TRBV2 combines with J gene TRBJ2-7; D perhaps matches TRBD1 (6 bases). Trimming pared 6 bases from V and 2 bases from J, leaving 8 bases between. The germline V gene encodes CDR1 SNHLY and CDR2 FYNNEI. The CDR3 sequence is 12 residues long. CDR3 coding DNA: TGTGCCAGCAGGGACAGACCCTACGAGCAGTACTTC. Protein sequence: CASRDRPYEQYF.